These 31 T cell receptor beta chains came from one sample sequenced in a study of blood T cells in healthy people across ages. A second about 7 to 11 cycle PCR used barcoded and J-beta primers. A single record per CDR3 protein comes from TCRdb applying MiXCR to the 5' RACE reads. In the table there are 870,000 or so distinct CDR3 sequences, roughly 26% of which are singletons. Sequences were obtained from blood. These receptors were collected from a woman older than 75 in good health.

On this clonotype itself: A read error may explain this, as a much larger clone is one base away. J is TRBJ2-5 and V is TRBV7-9, with TRBD1 as a possible D gene (8 bases). The better agreement between TRBJ2-1 and the DNA end casts doubt on the J call. This CDR3 region has 14 residues. Germline assignment: CDR1 SEHNR and CDR2 FQNEAQ (reference sequence). CDR3 nucleotide sequence: TGTGCCAGCAGCTTAGTGACTAGCAGGGGGCCCCAGTTCTTC. Translating gives CASSLVTSRGPQFF.

This clonotype occurred many times. This chain links TRBV20-1 with TRBJ2-7; 8 positions agree with TRBD1. Trimming removed 6 bases from V and 3 bases from J; junction bases left unmatched: 4. The V gene's germline CDR1 is DFQATT and CDR2 SNEGSKA (reference sequence). The CDR3 runs to 12 residues. CDR3: CSALGQVYEQYF. In DNA, the CDR3 is TGCAGTGCCCTGGGACAGGTCTACGAGCAGTACTTC.

The V gene is TRBV7-6, the J gene TRBJ1-5, with TRBD1 as a possible D gene (5 bases). The CDR3 sequence is 13 residues long. Trimming shortened V by 2 bases and J by 7 bases, and 9 bases separated the two germline ends. Germline CDR1 SGHVS, CDR2 FNYEAQ. CDR3 bases: TGTGCCAGCAGCTTATCGGGGACCCAGCCCCAGCATTTT. Encoded protein: CASSLSGTQPQHF.

About this clonotype: A much larger clone is a single base away; this may be a read error. The chain links TRBV6-2 or TRBV6-3 to TRBJ2-6, with D uncertain. The CDR3 loop spans 16 amino acids. The germline V gene encodes CDR1 MNHEY and CDR2 SVGEGT. Trimming took off 5 bases at V and 2 bases at J, with 13 bases between the two ends. In nucleotides, the CDR3 is TGTGCCAGCAGTCACGGACCGCAGACTGGGGCCAACGTCCTGACTTTC. This codes for CASSHGPQTGANVLTF.

This clonotype was counted at least ten times. The chain joins TRBV6-2 or TRBV6-3 to TRBJ2-3; 11 bases are a match to TRBD1. J gave up 7 bases and V 4 bases, and 4 bases lay outside the gene matches. Germline V lookup: CDR1 MNHEY, CDR2 SVGEGT. This CDR3 has 14 amino acids. The CDR3 region is CASSSGQGAYTQYF. The CDR3 DNA sequence: TGTGCCAGCAGTTCCGGACAGGGGGCTTATACGCAGTATTTT.

This clonotype was seen more than once but under ten times. The V call is TRBV7-2, the J call TRBJ1-2; TRBD1 aligns across 8 bases. The CDR3 is made up of 15 amino acids. Germline-derived CDR1 and CDR2 are SGHTA and FQGNSA. V was pared by 1 base and J by 4 bases, with 5 bases of the junction left unmatched. The CDR3 loop reads CASSLGAGGVYGYTF. The CDR3 nucleotides read TGTGCCAGCAGCTTAGGGGCAGGGGGCGTCTATGGCTACACCTTC.

This clonotype was found many times. V and J are TRBV28 and TRBJ1-2; 11 bases fit TRBD1. Germline V gives CDR1 MDHEN, CDR2 SYDVKM. The CDR3 consists of 15 residues. With 6 bases clipped from V and 0 bases from J, the junction kept 3 bases outside the gene matches. The CDR3 spells CASRGQGETNYGYTF. The CDR3 DNA reads as TGTGCCAGCAGGGGACAGGGGGAGACTAACTATGGCTACACCTTC.

This clonotype was detected once. At one of its ends the junction is not consistent with the germline gene, which may arise from a read error. This chain links TRBV6-5 with TRBJ1-4; no clear D gene. The CDR3 consists of 16 residues. Germline loops: CDR1 MNHEY, CDR2 SVGAGI. The CDR3 reads CASTPKSGRKGEKLFF. CDR3 DNA sequence: TGCGCCAGCACCCCTAAGTCGGGCAGGAAGGGTGAAAAACTGTTTTTT.

This clonotype came up a few times. One end of the junction is discordant with germline, which a read error may explain. V gene TRBV14 combines with J gene TRBJ1-2; 8 positions agree with TRBD1. The CDR3 is made up of 19 amino acids. Germline V gives CDR1 SGHDN, CDR2 FVKESK. CDR3 sequence (DNA): TGTGCCAGCAGCCAAGATCGTCGGACAGGGAGGCTGGCGAACTGTGGCTACACCTTC. It encodes CASSQDRRTGRLANCGYTF.

This clonotype was detected ten times or more. The gene calls are TRBV3-1 and TRBJ2-6, with D possibly TRBD1 on 8 matching bases. The V and J ends lost 3 bases and 0 bases respectively, with 18 bases between them. Germline loops: CDR1 LGHDT, CDR2 YNNKEL (reference sequence). The CDR3 is 19 residues long. CDR3 DNA sequence: TGTGCCAGCAGCCAGAGCGGGACAGGAGGCCACTCTGGGGCCAACGTCCTGACTTTC. Translating it yields CASSQSGTGGHSGANVLTF. The whole variable domain, filled in from reference TRBV3-1 and TRBJ2-6, reads DTAVSQTPKYLVTQMGNDKSIKCEQNLGHDTMYWYKQDSKKFLKIMFSYNNKELIINETVPNRFSPKSPDKAHLNLHINSLELGDSAVYFCASSQSGTGGHSGANVLTFGAGSRLTVL.

This clonotype was seen repeatedly, ten times or more. The V gene is TRBV5-1, the J gene TRBJ2-1; 11 nucleotides line up with TRBD2. This CDR3 comprises 16 residues. The V and J ends lost 4 bases and 8 bases, in that order; junction bases with no gene match: 11. The V gene's germline CDR1 is SGHRS and CDR2 YFSETQ. CDR3 DNA: TGCGCCAGCAGCCTACTAGCGGGGGAGCCGACGGATGAGCAGTTCTTC. Protein sequence: CASSLLAGEPTDEQFF.

This clonotype showed up just once. A much bigger clone sits one base away, suggesting this may be a read error. The chain uses TRBV10-1 and TRBJ2-5; D possibly corresponds to TRBD1 (6 bases). The length of the CDR3 is 14 residues. Germline lookup yields CDR1 WNHNN and CDR2 SYGVQD (reference sequence). This CDR3 is CAGSPDRNQETQYF. In DNA form, the CDR3 reads TGCGCCGGCAGTCCTGACAGGAACCAAGAGACCCAGTACTTC.

This sequence joins TRBV6-2 or TRBV6-3 and TRBJ2-2; D is perhaps TRBD1 (5 bases). Trimming removed 10 bases from V and 0 bases from J, with 21 bases in between. Germline CDR1 MNHEY, CDR2 SVGEGT. The CDR3 covers 17 residues. The CDR3 here is CATRDNRWLANTGELFF. For the CDR3, the DNA is TGTGCCACCAGGGATAACCGTTGGCTCGCGAACACCGGGGAGCTGTTTTTT.

This chain connects TRBV4-1 to TRBJ1-4; no reliable D call. The germline gives CDR1 MGHRA, CDR2 YSYEKL. This CDR3 is 14 amino acids long. Deletions cut 1 base from V and 4 bases from J, with 7 bases between. This CDR3 is CASSQGVLNEKLFF. The CDR3 bases are TGCGCCAGCAGCCAAGGCGTTCTTAATGAAAAACTGTTTTTT.

This chain connects TRBV5-5 to TRBJ1-3, with D possibly TRBD1 on 5 matching bases. The CDR3 contains 15 residues. Germline lookup yields CDR1 SGHKS and CDR2 YYEKEE (reference sequence). Trimming stripped 0 bases from V and 2 bases from J, with 9 bases between. The CDR3 is CASSLVPDTGNTIYF. CDR3 bases: TGTGCCAGCAGCTTGGTCCCGGACACTGGAAACACCATATATTTT.

In this sample, this clonotype turned up a few times. A single base separates this from a much larger clone, so it may be a read error. This chain connects TRBV7-2 to TRBJ2-1; 11 positions agree with TRBD2. Matching the DNA end better, TRBJ2-7 makes the J call doubtful. There are 16 residues in the CDR3. CDR1 SGHTA and CDR2 FQGNSA come from the germline V gene. CDR3 sequence: CASSLGTSGYYNEQYF. The CDR3 nucleotides are TGTGCCAGCAGCTTAGGGACTAGCGGGTACTACAATGAGCAGTACTTC.

This clonotype was detected once. V usage is TRBV27 and J usage is TRBJ1-1, with D uncertain. The V gene lost 2 bases and the J gene lost 4 bases, with 8 bases spanning the gap. Germline CDR1 and CDR2: MNHEY and SMNVEV (reference sequence). This CDR3 has 13 amino acids. The CDR3 nucleotides are TGTGCCAGCAGTTTACGTAGCGCCACTGAAGCTTTCTTT. This codes for CASSLRSATEAFF.

Many counts were recorded for this clonotype. The chain uses TRBV20-1 and TRBJ2-5; TRBD1 aligns across 7 bases. The length of the CDR3 is 14 residues. V trimming: 5 bases; J trimming: 2 bases; junction bases outside the gene matches: 8. CDR1 and CDR2 (germline): DFQATT, SNEGSKA (reference sequence). CDR3: CSAPRGGQQETQYF. The DNA for the CDR3 is TGCAGTGCTCCGCGTGGGGGACAGCAAGAGACCCAGTACTTC.

This clonotype was counted only a few times. The gene calls are TRBV7-7 and TRBJ2-5; no clear D gene. The germline gives CDR1 SSHAT, CDR2 FNYEAQ (reference sequence). The V gene lost 1 base and the J gene lost 5 bases, with 11 bases spanning the gap. The CDR3 consists of 14 residues. The CDR3 spells CASSLVGPEETQYF. CDR3 nucleotides: TGTGCCAGCAGCTTAGTAGGACCCGAGGAGACCCAGTACTTC.

This clonotype appeared many times. J is TRBJ1-2 and V is TRBV11-2, with D tentatively TRBD1 (5 bases). Germline loops: CDR1 SGHAT, CDR2 FQNNGV. The CDR3 contains 13 residues. V lost 0 bases to trimming and J lost 8 bases, with 10 bases between them. CDR3 in DNA: TGTGCCAGCAGCTTAGATTATGGGGGAGGCTACACCTTC. The encoded protein is CASSLDYGGGYTF.

V and J are TRBV20-1 and TRBJ1-5; no reliable D call. This CDR3 spans 16 amino acids. V was shortened by 3 bases and J by 0 bases, with 15 bases between the two germline ends. Germline-derived CDR1 and CDR2 are DFQATT and SNEGSKA (reference sequence). Here the CDR3 reads CSASPPVTDSNQPQHF. The CDR3 nucleotides read TGCAGTGCTAGCCCCCCCGTAACAGATAGCAATCAGCCCCAGCATTTT.

This clonotype was detected only a few times. Sequence at one end of the junction differs from germline and may be a read error. This rearrangement joins TRBV19 to TRBJ2-6; D possibly corresponds to TRBD1 (5 bases). This CDR3 is 19 amino acids long. Germline loops: CDR1 LNHDA, CDR2 SQIVND (reference sequence). CDR3 residues: CASSIDHWVRVTGANVRTF. The DNA of the CDR3 is TGTGCCAGTAGTATAGATCACTGGGTTCGGGTGACTGGGGCCAACGTCCGGACTTTC.

This clonotype was observed many times. The chain links TRBV30 to TRBJ2-3; 9 bases map to TRBD2. Germline CDR1 and CDR2: GTSNPN and SVGIG (reference sequence). With V trimmed by 8 bases and J by 3 bases, 12 bases remained unmatched. There are 15 residues in the CDR3. The CDR3 protein is CARGGGGGATDTQYF. The CDR3 DNA is TGTGCCCGTGGGGGAGGCGGGGGGGCGACAGATACGCAGTATTTT.

This clonotype was recorded at least ten times. V usage is TRBV5-1 and J usage is TRBJ1-2; 8 nucleotides agree with TRBD1. V shed 2 bases and J 8 bases; nucleotides not matched to a gene: 5. This CDR3 has 13 residues. CDR1 is SGHRS and CDR2 is YFSETQ in the germline V gene. CDR3 in amino acids: CASSFWTGQGYTF. The DNA of the CDR3 is TGCGCCAGCAGCTTCTGGACAGGGCAGGGCTACACCTTC. The entire variable domain, with the rest obtained from reference TRBV5-1 and TRBJ1-2, is as follows: KAGVTQTPRYLIKTRGQQVTLSCSPISGHRSVSWYQQTPGQGLQFLFEYFSETQRNKGNFPGRFSGRQFSNSRSEMNVSTLELGDSALYLCASSFWTGQGYTFGSGTRLTVV.

This clonotype has a count of ten or more. The chain carries TRBV4-1 and TRBJ2-3; 9 positions agree with TRBD1. CDR1 is MGHRA, CDR2 YSYEKL, per germline. This CDR3 contains 15 residues. V lost 4 bases, J lost 7 bases, and 9 bases stayed unmatched. The CDR3 DNA reads as TGCGCCAGCAGCCCGCCCGGGACAGGGAGGAATACGCAGTATTTT. It specifies CASSPPGTGRNTQYF.

The sample holds one count of this clonotype. Mismatch with germline at one junction end may stem from a read error. V gene TRBV19 combines with J gene TRBJ2-1; TRBD1 might be the D (6 bases). Germline CDR1 is LNHDA and CDR2 is SQIVND (reference sequence). This CDR3 is built from 14 residues. CDR3 region: CASRIVNRGKGQFF. The CDR3 DNA is TGTGCCAGTAGGATAGTTAATAGGGGGAAAGGGCAGTTCTTC.

In this sample, this clonotype turned up many times. The genes are TRBV5-1 and TRBJ2-5; 7 positions match TRBD1. The trim removed 0 bases at V and 4 bases at J, leaving 6 bases unmatched. The CDR3 runs 15 residues. Looked up from germline, CDR1 is SGHRS and CDR2 is YFSETQ. The CDR3 DNA reads as TGCGCCAGCAGCTTGGGCACAGGGGTAGGAGAGACCCAGTACTTC. Protein product: CASSLGTGVGETQYF. Complete variable domain (other parts from reference TRBV5-1 and TRBJ2-5): KAGVTQTPRYLIKTRGQQVTLSCSPISGHRSVSWYQQTPGQGLQFLFEYFSETQRNKGNFPGRFSGRQFSNSRSEMNVSTLELGDSALYLCASSLGTGVGETQYFGPGTRLLVL.

CDR3 protein: CASSWASGQETQYF. DNA of the CDR3: TGCGCCAGCAGCTGGGCGTCCGGTCAAGAGACCCAGTACTTC. This chain joins TRBV5-1 and TRBJ2-5; D is unclear. V was shortened by 3 bases and J by 2 bases, with 11 bases between the two germline ends. The CDR3 runs 14 residues. Germline V CDR1 and CDR2: SGHRS, YFSETQ.

In the case of this clonotype: A much larger clonotype is one base distant, so this may be a read error. V and J are TRBV6-2 or TRBV6-3 and TRBJ2-5; TRBD2 aligns across 10 bases. With 0 bases clipped from V and 11 bases from J, the junction kept 12 bases outside the gene matches. Germline lookup yields CDR1 MNHEY and CDR2 SVGEGT. The CDR3 has 16 amino acids. The CDR3 bases are TGTGCCAGCAGTTACTCAACAGCGGGGGGGATCATTGAGCAGTACTTC. It codes for CASSYSTAGGIIEQYF.

At least ten counts were recorded for this clonotype. The chain joins TRBV7-2 to TRBJ2-5; a possible D gene is TRBD1 (5 bases). CDR3 length: 14 residues. From germline, CDR1 is SGHTA and CDR2 FQGNSA. The V end was cut by 6 bases, the J end by 1 base, with 12 bases between. The CDR3 loop reads CASSLGVGQETQYF. The CDR3 region has the DNA TGTGCCAGCAGTCTAGGGGTCGGCCAAGAGACCCAGTACTTC.

This clonotype was recorded once. A much larger clone is a single base away; this may be a read error. The rearrangement uses TRBV20-1 and TRBJ2-1, with 16 bases that match TRBD2. V dropped 8 bases and J dropped 2; count of bases not matched to a gene: 6. Looked up from germline, CDR1 is DFQATT and CDR2 is SNEGSKA (reference sequence). The CDR3 runs to 16 residues. The CDR3: CSTGLAGGPTYNEQFF. CDR3 nucleotide sequence: TGCAGTACGGGACTAGCGGGGGGGCCCACCTACAATGAGCAGTTCTTC.